The present TCR beta chain was sequenced within a study of spatial heterogeneity in lung cancer. Time point indicated: sample taken at primary tumor resection. MiXCR, run by TCRdb on the 5' RACE reads, gives a single entry per CDR3 protein. The repertoire consists of approximately 40,000 distinct CDR3 sequences, with approximately 15% occurring once and the leading ten covering 55% to 70%. The TCR comes from a male donor with early-stage non-small cell lung cancer. The sequencing here drew on PBMCs, taken at surgery.

CDR3 residues: CSVTGTESTDTQYF. Written as DNA, the CDR3 is TGCAGCGTCACCGGGACAGAGAGCACAGATACGCAGTATTTT. The chain has TRBV29-1 and TRBJ2-3, with TRBD1 matching 7 bases. The CDR3 is 14 residues long. V was pared by 6 bases and J by 0 bases, with 6 bases of the junction left unmatched. Germline CDR1 reads SQVTM; CDR2 reads ANQGSEA.